These 13 T cell receptor beta chains originate from one sample sequenced in a study of brain T cells in children with intractable seizures. Libraries were prepared by immunoSEQ multiplex PCR; TCRdb keeps only in-frame clonotypes and omits some of them. The top ten clones hold 24% of a sample with about 80,000 clones, around 91% of them seen once. Here the sequenced sample was peripheral blood, taken at surgery. The receptors shown here come from a girl aged 2 to 10 with Rasmussen encephalitis and intractable seizures.

The chain couples TRBV30 to TRBJ2-3; the match to TRBD1 covers 7 bases. The CDR3 length is 15 residues. The V and J ends lost 3 bases and 2 bases, in that order; junction bases with no gene match: 8. The germline gives CDR1 GTSNPN, CDR2 SVGIG (reference sequence). The CDR3 DNA sequence: TGTGCCTGGAGCGCCGGGACAGACGACACAGATACGCAGTATTTT. As protein: CAWSAGTDDTDTQYF.

The gene calls are TRBV30 and TRBJ2-5, with D hard to call. The V end lost 0 bases, the J end lost 3 bases, and 8 bases lay between the germline ends. Looked up from germline, CDR1 is GTSNPN and CDR2 is SVGIG (reference sequence). The CDR3 contains 13 residues. The CDR3 loop reads CAWSVLAEETQYF. The CDR3, as DNA: TGTGCCTGGAGTGTACTCGCGGAAGAGACCCAGTACTTC.

The chain recombines TRBV21-1 with TRBJ1-6. TRBV21-1 is labeled a pseudogene. There are 14 residues in the CDR3. The CDR3 DNA is TGTGCCAGCAGCAACAGCGGGGGAGGATCACCCCTCCACTTT. It is translated as CASSNSGGGSPLHF.

The CDR3 sequence: CSVDRGSSDEQFF. CDR3 in DNA: TGCAGCGTAGATAGGGGTTCTTCGGATGAGCAGTTCTTC. The chain uses TRBV29-1 and TRBJ2-1; D may be TRBD1 (5 bases). CDR3 length: 13 residues. Germline V gene data show CDR1 as SQVTM and CDR2 as ANQGSEA. The V and J ends lost 6 bases and 8 bases respectively, with 17 bases between them.

V usage is TRBV11-3 and J usage is TRBJ2-1, with D possibly being TRBD2 (6 bases). Trimming cost V 3 bases and J 14 bases, with 11 bases left between them. The CDR3 loop spans 11 amino acids. The germline V gene has CDR1 SGHNT and CDR2 YENEEA. CDR3 coding DNA: TGTGCCAGCAGCTTGGAAGGGGAGGAGTTCTTC. It specifies CASSLEGEEFF.

The chain links TRBV5-1 to TRBJ2-3; 8 bases are shared with TRBD2. Trimming took 0 bases from V and 5 from J; bases not matched to a gene: 2. The CDR3 length is 14 residues. CDR1 and CDR2 from the germline V gene are SGHRS and YFSETQ. CDR3 coding DNA: TGCGCCAGCAGCTTGGGGCTAGCGGGAGATACGCAGTATTTT. Its translation: CASSLGLAGDTQYF.

The chain combines TRBV7-9 with TRBJ1-2; 8 nucleotides align to TRBD1. J gave up 2 bases and V 1 base, and 3 bases lay outside the gene matches. Germline loops: CDR1 SEHNR, CDR2 FQNEAQ (reference sequence). The CDR3 runs to 15 residues. The CDR3 protein is CASSLGQGLNYGYTF. CDR3 in DNA: TGTGCCAGCAGCTTAGGACAGGGGTTAAACTATGGCTACACCTTC. Supplemented by reference TRBV7-9 and TRBJ1-2, the full variable domain reads DTGVSQNPRHKITKRGQNVTFRCDPISEHNRLYWYRQTLGQGPEFLTYFQNEAQLEKSRLLSDRFSAERPKGSFSTLEIQRTEQGDSAMYLCASSLGQGLNYGYTFGSGTRLTVV.

The CDR3 DNA sequence: TGTGCCAGCAGCCCGGGACAGGGGCTGAACACTGAAGCTTTCTTT. Protein: CASSPGQGLNTEAFF. The chain employs TRBV7-3 and TRBJ1-1; TRBD1 matches 10 bases. Germline trimming cut 5 bases from V and 0 bases from J; bases unmatched to any gene: 3. This CDR3 contains 15 residues. Per the germline V gene, CDR1 is SGHTA and CDR2 is FQGTGA.

The rearrangement uses TRBV19 and TRBJ1-5, with D uncertain. Germline CDR1 LNHDA, CDR2 SQIVND (reference sequence). V shed 4 bases and J shed 4 bases, with 11 bases lying between them. The CDR3 covers 14 residues. The CDR3 loop is CASSTVSSNQPQHF. In nucleotides, the CDR3 is TGTGCCAGTAGTACGGTTTCGTCTAATCAGCCCCAGCATTTT.

The V and J genes are TRBV5-6 and TRBJ1-1; maybe TRBD1 (5 bases). Trimming cost V 2 bases and J 5 bases, with 10 bases left between them. CDR1 and CDR2 from the germline V gene are SGHDT and YYEEEE. The CDR3 consists of 13 residues. CDR3 protein: CASSFGQGTEAFF. The CDR3 DNA reads as TGTGCCAGCAGCTTTGGGCAGGGAACTGAAGCTTTCTTT.

The rearrangement links TRBV6-2 or TRBV6-3 to TRBJ2-7; 7 bases map to TRBD2. V shed 3 bases and J 1 base; nucleotides not matched to a gene: 6. In germline, CDR1 is MNHEY, CDR2 SVGEGT. CDR3 length equals 15 residues. This CDR3 reads CASSYDSGASYEQYF. CDR3 bases: TGTGCCAGCAGTTATGACAGCGGGGCTTCCTACGAGCAGTACTTC.

The rearrangement links TRBV28 to TRBJ2-3, with 13 positions matching TRBD2. The CDR3 extends over 17 amino acids. CDR1 is MDHEN, CDR2 SYDVKM, per germline. J was trimmed by 2 bases and V by 2 bases; bases with no gene match: 4. This chain's CDR3 is CASSLAGTSGNTDTQYF. Here the CDR3 DNA reads TGTGCCAGCAGTTTAGCGGGGACTAGCGGGAACACAGATACGCAGTATTTT. Combining the CDR3 with reference TRBV28 and TRBJ2-3 gives the whole variable domain DVKVTQSSRYLVKRTGEKVFLECVQDMDHENMFWYRQDPGLGLRLIYFSYDVKMKEKGDIPEGYSVSREKKERFSLILESASTNQTSMYLCASSLAGTSGNTDTQYFGPGTRLTVL.

The rearrangement uses TRBV6-5 and TRBJ2-1; 7 bases match TRBD1. The CDR3 spans 15 residues. From germline, CDR1 is MNHEY and CDR2 SVGAGI. The ends lost 6 bases at V and 2 bases at J; junction bases unmatched: 7. CDR3 amino acids: CASSLDREPYNEQFF. The CDR3 bases are TGTGCCAGCAGCCTTGACAGGGAGCCCTACAATGAGCAGTTCTTC.